This T cell receptor beta chain was sequenced for a study of cytomegalovirus exposure and HLA in healthy donors. Study conclusions and caveats: In a later analysis, TCR beta V- and J-gene trimming showed a link to a missense DCLRE1C variant. The availability of immune exposure information extended only to CMV serostatus.

V lost 6 bases and J lost 1, with 5 bases in between. The CDR3 is 12 residues long. Germline V gene data show CDR1 as MNHEY and CDR2 as SVGAGI. About this clone itself: No antigen is known for it. Distinct nucleotide sequences in the sample also encode this CDR3.

Both 60 Vbeta primers and 13 Jbeta primers went into the PCR. Only in-frame clones appear in the TCRdb table, and some are missing; sequencing was by immunoSEQ multiplex PCR. The sample has tens of thousands of clones; around 80% are singletons. Sequencing was done on a sample of PBMCs. The rearrangement joins TRBV6-5 to TRBJ2-3, with D unclear. This sequence originates from a male donor in good health and CMV-seronegative. This CDR3 reads CASSRGTDTQYF. CDR3 nucleotides: TGTGCCAGCAGCCGGGGCACAGATACGCAGTATTTT.